This TCR beta chain derives from a study of T-cell memory formation after mild COVID-19 (dated by TCRdb to the early 2020s). With regard to the full study: TCR sequence clusters from the two donors were largely donor specific. The cohort comprised two young, previously healthy adult volunteers, one female and one male. In a couple of donors, T-cell clones that expanded and contracted after mild COVID-19 were followed by sequencing TCRalpha and TCRbeta repertoires longitudinally.

On this clonotype itself: No antigen is known for it. It has no much larger one-base neighbor in the sample; base qualities were not kept.

Trimming removed 1 base from V and 4 bases from J, leaving 11 bases between the germline ends. The CDR3 runs 14 residues from the cysteine to the phenylalanine. Only the CDR3 DNA stays, 42 bases, in frame from base 1. Reading the germline V gene (reference sequence) gives CDR1 LNHNV and CDR2 YYDKDF. Study-wide conclusions, independent of this receptor: The study included only a couple of mild cases, and larger cohorts that include severe cases with pre-infection samples were judged to be necessary. Some responding clones were detected in pre-infection memory, suggesting pre-existing cross-reactive memory T cells joined the SARS-CoV-2 response. Clones contracting from day 15 to 85 had balanced CD4/CD8 phenotypes, while a second wave expanding from day 15 to 37 was biased towards CD4+. Whether the second-wave clones peaking on day 37 were SARS-CoV-2 specific was not confirmed. Contracting CD4+ clones were found mainly in CM and EM memory subsets, while CD8+ clones were enriched in EMRA.

Sequencing took place on an Illumina NovaSeq 6000. cDNA libraries for TCRalpha and TCRbeta were prepared by 5'RACE using constant-segment primers, with sample barcodes and unique molecular identifiers added. RNA was extracted from every sample with Trizol reagent. Libraries were amplified in two PCR steps, with a second sample barcode and Illumina TruSeq adapters added in the second step. Libraries were sequenced on an Illumina NovaSeq with 2 x 150 bp paired-end reads. Regarding the original processing steps: With migec v1.2.7, reads were demultiplexed and then collapsed into UMI-guided consensus sequences. Using mixcr v2.1.11, the UMI consensuses were aligned to TRA and TRB V and J templates and assembled into clonotypes. Clonotypes were classified as expanded or contracted when called significant by both edgeR and NoisET, with noise models trained on biological replicates. For edgeR calls, a false discovery rate-adjusted p below 0.01 and a log2 fold-change threshold of 1 were applied. As an exploratory analysis of dynamics, PCA with hierarchical clustering was applied to max-normalized trajectories of the 1000 most abundant clonotypes. The CD4 or CD8 phenotype of responding clones was assigned using the separately sequenced CD4+ and CD8+ repertoires. TCRdb trimmed the raw reads at Q25, called clones with MiXCR and kept productive beta chains. Identical CDR3 proteins give one entry, which carries the most common genes and DNA. TCRdb, not the authors, supplied the V and J calls. The table for this sample lists 350,000 to 450,000 distinct CDR3 sequences; 25% to 30% of them were counted only once. Jointly, the top ten make up 13% of the sample.

Ficoll-Paque density gradient centrifugation was used to isolate PBMCs. The chain couples TRBV15 to TRBJ2-7; TRBD1 is a weak D gene call, 6 bases matching. The sequence came from an adult woman who had mild COVID-19 (a few samples of this study predate the infection). The sample titles of this study are shuffled in the database, so cell type and time point are left out; the donor was told from shared clones. Sequenced input: PBMCs or a T cell subset sorted from them (not recorded which). CDR3 loop: CATSRGQATYEQYF. The DNA sequence is given as TGTGCCACCAGCAGAGGACAGGCGACGTACGAGCAGTACTTC. The reference TRBV15 and TRBJ2-7 proteins fill in what lies around the CDR3, so the full variable domain reads DAMVIQNPRYQVTQFGKPVTLSCSQTLNHNVMYWYQQKSSQAPKLLFHYYDKDFNNEADTPDNFQSRRPNTSFCFLDIRSPGLGDTAMYLCATSRGQATYEQYFGPGTRLTVT.